The following is a TCR beta chain sequence with its context. The target of this receptor is not known. No base quality information exists; no much larger clone differs at one position. These data are taken from a study of OX40 agonist ivuxolimab in advanced cancers. Context from the whole study: Ivuxolimab was a fully human IgG2 agonistic monoclonal antibody targeting the costimulatory receptor OX40 (CD134). Intravenous ivuxolimab was administered to patients every 2 weeks at six dose levels: 0.01, 0.1, 0.3, 1.5, 3 and 10 mg/kg. Of the approximately 50 dose-escalation patients, hepatocellular carcinoma was present in around 19, melanoma in approximately 15, renal cell carcinoma in 9 and head and neck cancer in 9. In the dose-escalation cohort, 70% to 85% of patients were male, and the mean age was approximately 55 years, with a range of 23 to 79. Patients were allowed to have had prior anti-PD-1, anti-PD-L1 or anti-CTLA-4 therapy, and more than 35% of the dose-escalation patients had been treated with checkpoint inhibitors. Partial responses occurred in three dose-escalation patients, of whom one had hepatocellular carcinoma and two had cutaneous melanoma. Peripheral TCRbeta sequencing aimed to test whether ivuxolimab altered TCR sequence diversity and caused clonal T-cell expansion. The paper covers the monotherapy dose-escalation part of the phase I ivuxolimab trial, which included N ≈ 50 patients.

V was cut back by 0 bases and J by 2 bases, leaving a gap of 10 bases between them. CDR1 and CDR2 were assigned from the germline V gene as LGHNA and YNFKEQ. The CDR3 runs 15 amino acids, cysteine and phenylalanine included. The retained sequence is limited to the CDR3, 45 bases, with the frame set at the first base. Patients with autoimmune disease history or receiving systemic immunosuppression were excluded from the trial. Peripheral blood for TCR sequencing was drawn from every dose cohort at baseline, at cycle 4 day 1 and at cycle 7 day 1. Samples were obtained from an open-label, multicenter, first-in-human phase I dose-escalation trial of ivuxolimab. Adults with locally advanced or metastatic melanoma, renal cell, hepatocellular, or head and neck squamous cell carcinoma were enrolled in the trial. Before TCR sequencing, CD4+ T cells and CD8+ T cells from peripheral blood were sorted into separate populations.

Broad study findings and their caveats: The antigen specificity of the peripheral T cells that underwent clonal expansion was not determined. At doses of 0.1 to 3.0 mg/kg, clonal expansion of both CD4+ and CD8+ blood T cells was observed from baseline to week 6. Partial responders in the 0.1-3.0 mg/kg groups had among the lowest normalized peripheral clonal expansion, especially among CD8+ T cells. Low levels of normalized T-cell clonal expansion were also seen in some nonresponding patients. After ivuxolimab, expanded clones were on average more numerous among CD8+ T cells than among CD4+ T cells.

For sequencing of the TCRbeta CDR3 region, genomic DNA was extracted from the sorted cells. The immunoSEQ Assay was used to sequence the TCRbeta CDR3 regions. TCRdb mirrors the immuneACCESS table, restricted to in-frame sequences. Some clones are absent from its copies; in checked studies, under half trace to an unresolved V gene, and the reason for the others is unknown. For this sample the table gives about 45,000 clones, of which around 88% were detected only once. The ten most abundant clones make up approximately 0.39% of the sample. The receptor's source is an adult with an advanced solid tumor such as melanoma, head and neck, liver or kidney cancer. Material: CD4+ or CD8+ T cells sorted from blood, obtained in a trial of the OX40 agonist ivuxolimab. Here the chain combines TRBV4-2 and TRBJ1-2; TRBD1 is a weak D gene call, 5 bases matching. The CDR3 reads CASSQEVDSNYGYTF. The DNA sequence follows: TGTGCCAGCAGCCAAGAAGTCGACAGCAACTATGGCTACACCTTC.